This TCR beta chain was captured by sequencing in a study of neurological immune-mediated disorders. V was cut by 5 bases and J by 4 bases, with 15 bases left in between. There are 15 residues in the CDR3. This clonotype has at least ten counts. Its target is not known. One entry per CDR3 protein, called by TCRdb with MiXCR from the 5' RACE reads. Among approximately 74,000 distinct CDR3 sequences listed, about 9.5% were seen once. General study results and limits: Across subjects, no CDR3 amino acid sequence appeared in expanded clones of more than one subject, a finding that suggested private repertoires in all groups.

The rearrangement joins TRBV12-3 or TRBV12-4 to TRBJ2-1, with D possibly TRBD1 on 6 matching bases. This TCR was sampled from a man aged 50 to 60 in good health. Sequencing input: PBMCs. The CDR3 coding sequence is TGTGCCAGCAGTACTCCCCAGGGGTCTTACAATGAGCAGTTCTTC. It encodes CASSTPQGSYNEQFF.